The present entry profiles one T cell receptor beta chain with its context. The antigen remains undetermined. Profiling relied on immunoSEQ multiplex PCR, and the TCRdb table lists in-frame clones only, not all of them. The repertoire consists of about 150,000 clones, with about nine tenths occurring once and the leading ten covering approximately 6.3%. The source of the sample is a study of T cell responses to AZD1222 COVID-19 vaccine. Germline assignment: CDR1 WNHNN and CDR2 SYGVQD (reference sequence). The CDR3 totals 13 residues. V lost 0 bases and J 8 bases, leaving 7 bases between the germline ends. Whether given at about 4 or about 12 weeks, second doses were pooled. Study results and caveats: Repertoires in all cases were sampled only once the peak T cell response had passed. The donors showed a predominance of white British ancestry and of females, with possible underestimation of clonal diversity.

The chain carries TRBV10-1 and TRBJ1-4; D is uncertain. This sequence was found in an adult who received the AZD1222 COVID-19 vaccine. This sample comprised peripheral blood, obtained 28 days after the second AZD1222 dose. CDR3 coding DNA: TGCGCCAGCAGTGAGTCAGGAGTGGAAAAACTGTTTTTT. Protein sequence: CASSESGVEKLFF.